Listed here is a single T cell receptor beta chain. The antigen is undetermined. Sequencing used immunoSEQ multiplex PCR; TCRdb keeps in-frame clones, though not all of them. The table shows roughly 180,000 clones, with over 90% occurring only once. This entry is derived from a study of T cell responses to AZD1222 COVID-19 vaccine. Findings and limits, study-wide: At baseline, just 6 or 7 AZD1222 recipients tested seropositive. Repertoire collection took place solely once the T cell response had peaked.

CDR1 and CDR2 (germline): SGDLS, YYNGEE. V was pared by 0 bases and J by 4 bases, with 11 bases between. This CDR3 region has 15 residues. The receptor's source is an adult who received the AZD1222 COVID-19 vaccine. This rearrangement joins TRBV9 to TRBJ1-3; tentative D call: TRBD1 (5 bases). The material sequenced was peripheral blood, taken 28 days after the second AZD1222 dose. The CDR3 region has the DNA TGTGCCAGCAGCGTAGCCGAGGACATCGGAAACACCATATATTTT. Protein: CASSVAEDIGNTIYF.